This is a list of T cell receptor beta chains from one sample in a study of blood T cell repertoires in COVID-19. TCRdb keeps only in-frame clones here, not all; method: immunoSEQ multiplex PCR. The sample shows 250,000 or so clones, approximately 86% of them seen only once. Sequenced input: peripheral blood. Receptors were obtained from a man in his thirties or forties with active or convalescent COVID-19. Each CDR3 is given with its conserved first and last residue. A D gene is named only where the DNA matches it firmly. Size is stated for part of the rows, as once, few or many counts, or as a class when the clone is expanded.

v_gene	abundance	j_gene	d_gene	CDR3aa	CDR3nt
TRBV2	.	TRBJ1-5	.	CASRPGREPNQPQHF	TGTGCCAGCAGGCCCGGGAGAGAGCCGAATCAGCCCCAGCATTTT
TRBV19	.	TRBJ1-5	.	CASSIDSDLGGNQPQHF	TGTGCCAGTAGTATCGACAGTGACTTAGGTGGCAATCAGCCCCAGCATTTT
TRBV10-3	once	TRBJ1-3	.	CAISESGFTARSGNTIYF	TGTGCCATCAGTGAGTCTGGGTTTACAGCCCGCTCTGGAAACACCATATATTTT
TRBV5-4	few	TRBJ1-4	.	CASSLDSPDNEKLFF	TGTGCCAGCAGCTTGGACAGCCCAGATAATGAAAAACTGTTTTTT
TRBV11-2	.	TRBJ2-7	TRBD1	CASRASFYDRVEYF	TGTGCCAGCAGAGCTTCTTTTTATGACAGGGTCGAGTACTTC
TRBV7-9	.	TRBJ2-1	.	CASSSQREGGYNEQFF	TGTGCCAGCAGCTCCCAACGGGAAGGGGGCTACAATGAGCAGTTCTTC
TRBV10-2	.	TRBJ1-1	.	CASLSGTEAFF	TGCGCCAGCCTATCCGGGACTGAAGCTTTCTTT
TRBV19	.	TRBJ1-5	.	CATRRDYSNQPQHF	TGTGCCACTAGGAGGGACTATAGCAATCAGCCCCAGCATTTT
TRBV4-2	.	TRBJ2-3	TRBD1	CASSPRDRGDTDTQYF	TGTGCCAGCAGCCCTCGGGACAGAGGGGACACAGATACGCAGTATTTT
TRBV5-6	once	TRBJ2-2	TRBD1	CASSFGQGLTGELFF	TGTGCCAGCAGCTTCGGACAGGGTTTAACCGGGGAGCTGTTTTTT
TRBV9	.	TRBJ1-2	.	CASSNRKAREGEGGKGGYTF	TGTGCCAGCAGCAACCGAAAAGCGAGGGAGGGAGAGGGTGGCAAGGGCGGCTACACCTTC
TRBV19	.	TRBJ1-6	TRBD1	CASRDRAYNSPLHF	TGTGCCAGTAGGGACAGGGCCTATAATTCACCCCTCCACTTT
TRBV18	.	TRBJ2-3	.	CASSPGGTSSTDTQYF	TGTGCCAGCTCACCAGGAGGGACCTCTAGCACAGATACGCAGTATTTT
TRBV4-1	.	TRBJ1-6	.	CASSQDLGGGDSPLHF	TGCGCCAGCAGCCAAGATCTCGGGGGTGGCGACTCACCCCTCCACTTT
TRBV5-4	.	TRBJ2-7	.	CASSSLTGRNEQYF	TGTGCCAGCAGCTCGTTGACAGGTAGGAACGAGCAGTACTTC
TRBV21-1	few	TRBJ1-2	.	CASTSETGSRDGYTF	TGTGCCAGCACCTCCGAAACCGGGTCGAGGGATGGCTACACCTTC